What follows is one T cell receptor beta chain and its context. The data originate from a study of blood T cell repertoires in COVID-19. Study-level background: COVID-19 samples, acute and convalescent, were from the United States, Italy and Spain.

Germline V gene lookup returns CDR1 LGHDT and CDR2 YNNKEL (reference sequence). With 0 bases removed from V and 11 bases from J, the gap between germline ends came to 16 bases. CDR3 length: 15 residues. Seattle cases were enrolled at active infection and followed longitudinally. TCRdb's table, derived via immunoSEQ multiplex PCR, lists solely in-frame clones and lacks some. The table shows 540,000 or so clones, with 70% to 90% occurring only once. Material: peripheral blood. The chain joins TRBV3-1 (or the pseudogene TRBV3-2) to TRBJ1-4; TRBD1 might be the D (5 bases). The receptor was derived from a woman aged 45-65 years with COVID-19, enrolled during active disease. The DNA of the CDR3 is TGTGCCAGCAGCCAAGATCGGGCCAGGGTGGCGAAACTGTTTTTT. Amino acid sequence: CASSQDRARVAKLFF.